This T cell receptor beta chain was observed in a study of CD8 T cells in Susac syndrome. The RNA, about 0.45 to 1 ug, was put through reverse transcription using random hexamers. By means of immunoSEQ multiplex PCR, TCR beta CDR3 spanning 54 Vbeta and 13 Jbeta underwent amplification. TCRdb analysed the immunoSEQ multiplex PCR reads with MiXCR anew, one entry per CDR3 protein. The sample lists 300,000 to 350,000 distinct CDR3 sequences, roughly 94% occurring once. V was shortened by 3 bases and J by 1 base, with 24 bases between the two germline ends. The V gene's germline CDR1 is DFQATT and CDR2 SNEGSKA (reference sequence). The CDR3 length is 18 residues. Blood CD8+ and CD4+ T cells underwent high-throughput TCR beta sequencing. The multiple sclerosis controls were treatment-naive patients with relapsing-remitting disease that was stable or active. TEMRA cells were FACS-enriched, and CD8+ and CD4+ T cells were isolated negatively.

The chain has TRBV20-1 and TRBJ2-5; D perhaps matches TRBD2 (5 bases). The sequence was obtained from a human donor with multiple sclerosis. The sample consisted of CD4+ T cells from PBMCs. CDR3 residues: CSASGRVRATRPQETQYF. CDR3 nucleotides: TGCAGTGCTAGCGGCCGGGTCCGTGCTACTAGACCCCAAGAGACCCAGTACTTC.